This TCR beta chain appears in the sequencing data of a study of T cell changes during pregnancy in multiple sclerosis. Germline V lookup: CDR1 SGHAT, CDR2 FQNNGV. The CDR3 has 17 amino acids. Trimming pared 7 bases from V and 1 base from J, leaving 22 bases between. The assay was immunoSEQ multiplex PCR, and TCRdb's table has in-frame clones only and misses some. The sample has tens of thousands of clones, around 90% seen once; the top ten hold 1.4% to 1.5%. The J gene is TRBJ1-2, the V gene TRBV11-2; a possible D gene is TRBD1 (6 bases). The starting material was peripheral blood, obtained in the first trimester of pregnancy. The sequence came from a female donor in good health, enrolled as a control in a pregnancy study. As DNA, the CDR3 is TGTGCCAGCACCTTGGAATTGGGACAAGGATTTAACTATGGCTACACCTTC. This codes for CASTLELGQGFNYGYTF.